The 10 T cell receptor beta chains reported below all come from one sample, sequenced in a study of blood T cell repertoires in COVID-19. Repertoires were generated with immunoSEQ multiplex PCR, while TCRdb's copy carries only in-frame clones and drops some. The sample lists around 200,000 clones; 65% to 80% were seen once. The sequencing input was peripheral blood. These receptors all stem from a man aged 50-60 years who had recovered from COVID-19.

The rearrangement joins TRBV9 to TRBJ2-3, with a possible D match to TRBD2 (6 bases). With 4 bases removed from V and 4 bases from J, the gap between germline ends came to 19 bases. Germline-derived CDR1 and CDR2 are SGDLS and YYNGEE. This CDR3 has 16 residues. For the CDR3, the DNA is TGTGCCAGCAGCCCAATGGGCCTAGCGAGCGCAGATACGCAGTATTTT. Its translation: CASSPMGLASADTQYF.

The rearrangement links TRBV29-1 to TRBJ2-5; 8 bases are shared with TRBD2. With 8 bases clipped from V and 7 bases from J, the junction kept 9 bases outside the gene matches. The CDR3 covers 12 residues. Germline CDR1 SQVTM, CDR2 ANQGSEA. The CDR3 spells CSFREGYGTQYF. CDR3 nucleotides: TGCAGCTTCCGGGAGGGGTATGGGACCCAGTACTTC.

The chain combines TRBV5-5 with TRBJ2-7; D not resolved. Looked up from germline, CDR1 is SGHKS and CDR2 is YYEKEE (reference sequence). The CDR3 contains 14 residues. The V gene lost 1 base and the J gene lost 0 bases, with 8 bases spanning the gap. The CDR3 is CASSLWLSSYEQYF. The CDR3 DNA reads as TGTGCCAGCAGCTTGTGGCTCAGCTCCTACGAGCAGTACTTC.

The genes are TRBV3-1 (or the pseudogene TRBV3-2) and TRBJ2-2, with no clear D. The CDR3 length is 13 residues. Trimming left V 4 bases short and J 5 bases short, with 8 bases between. Germline CDR1 LGHDT, CDR2 YNNKEL (reference sequence). The CDR3 DNA follows: TGTGCCAGCAGCCCCGATACTACCGGGGAGCTGTTTTTT. Translation gives CASSPDTTGELFF.

The chain uses TRBV5-6 and TRBJ2-3; TRBD1 aligns across 7 bases. The CDR3 extends over 15 amino acids. The ends lost 1 base at V and 5 bases at J; junction bases unmatched: 7. CDR1 is SGHDT, CDR2 YYEEEE, per germline. The CDR3 region is CASSLTGTALDTQYF. CDR3 in DNA: TGTGCCAGCAGCTTGACCGGGACAGCGCTAGATACGCAGTATTTT.

The V and J genes are TRBV28 and TRBJ2-3, with 9 nucleotides matching TRBD2. The CDR3 runs 14 residues. The V gene's germline CDR1 is MDHEN and CDR2 SYDVKM. Losses at the gene ends were 3 bases for V and 4 bases for J; bases not matched to a gene: 2. CDR3 region: CASSLAGGADTQYF. As DNA, the CDR3 is TGTGCCAGCAGTTTGGCGGGAGGGGCAGATACGCAGTATTTT.

The gene calls are TRBV18 and TRBJ1-6; D remains ambiguous. The V gene's germline CDR1 is KGHSH and CDR2 LQKENI. This CDR3 spans 12 amino acids. V lost 6 bases to trimming and J lost 9 bases, with 9 bases between them. The CDR3: CASSPGSSPLHF. The CDR3 coding sequence is TGTGCCAGCTCCCCGGGGAGTTCACCCCTCCACTTT.

The chain employs TRBV3-1 (or the pseudogene TRBV3-2) and TRBJ2-1, with 9 bases matching TRBD2. Trimming cost V 4 bases and J 8 bases; bases outside gene matches: 12. The germline gives CDR1 LGHDT, CDR2 YNNKEL (reference sequence). There are 16 residues in the CDR3. The CDR3 nucleotides read TGTGCCAGCAGCCCTCAGGAGTCGCGGGAGGGGTATGAGCAGTTCTTC. Its protein product is CASSPQESREGYEQFF.

This chain links TRBV7-2 with TRBJ2-2, with no clear D. The germline V gene encodes CDR1 SGHTA and CDR2 FQGNSA. The V end was cut by 2 bases, the J end by 7 bases, with 8 bases between. The CDR3 sequence is 13 residues long. The CDR3 sequence is CASSLKSGGELFF. CDR3 DNA: TGTGCCAGCAGCTTAAAGTCGGGCGGGGAGCTGTTTTTT.

The chain employs TRBV12-3 or TRBV12-4 and TRBJ1-2, with 8 bases that match TRBD1. The CDR3 is 13 amino acids. V shed 6 bases, J shed 8 bases, and the junction held 8 bases outside the gene matches. The CDR3 DNA sequence: TGTGCCAGCAGGGGACAGGAGGAGGGAGGCTACACCTTC. Translated: CASRGQEEGGYTF.